Below, 25 T cell receptor beta chains from the same sample are listed, as sequenced in a study of control samples from healthy donors and cancer patients. The data were produced by immunoSEQ multiplex PCR, yet TCRdb's version contains in-frame clones alone and is incomplete. This table holds around 200,000 clones, 85% to 95% found once. Material: blood. The receptor source for this set is a man aged 50 to 59 in good health.

The gene calls are TRBV28 and TRBJ2-7, with D possibly matching TRBD1 (6 bases). Between the trimmed V and J ends, which lost 10 bases and 6 bases, there was a span of 16 bases. There are 12 residues in the CDR3. Germline V lookup: CDR1 MDHEN, CDR2 SYDVKM. The CDR3 DNA follows: TGTGCCATAAGGGGGTCGGCCGGCGAGCAGTACTTC. Translating it yields CAIRGSAGEQYF. The whole variable domain, filled in from reference TRBV28 and TRBJ2-7, reads DVKVTQSSRYLVKRTGEKVFLECVQDMDHENMFWYRQDPGLGLRLIYFSYDVKMKEKGDIPEGYSVSREKKERFSLILESASTNQTSMYLCAIRGSAGEQYFGPGTRLTVT.

The chain employs TRBV5-1 and TRBJ2-2; D unclear. Germline CDR1 reads SGHRS; CDR2 reads YFSETQ. Trimming shortened V by 0 bases and J by 2 bases, and 8 bases separated the two germline ends. The CDR3 has 15 amino acids. The CDR3 DNA follows: TGCGCCAGCAGCTTGGATCAGGTTAACACCGGGGAGCTGTTTTTT. Amino acid sequence: CASSLDQVNTGELFF.

V gene TRBV2 combines with J gene TRBJ1-5, with 10 nucleotides matching TRBD1. Trimming at V came to 6 bases and at J to 5 bases, leaving 4 bases not matched to a gene. Germline CDR1 SNHLY, CDR2 FYNNEI. This CDR3 has 14 residues. CDR3 amino acids: CASRMTGGDQPQHF. The CDR3 bases are TGTGCCAGCAGGATGACAGGGGGCGATCAGCCCCAGCATTTT.

J is TRBJ2-5 and V is TRBV7-9, with unresolved D. This CDR3 has 13 amino acids. Germline V gene lookup returns CDR1 SEHNR and CDR2 FQNEAQ (reference sequence). The germline V and J ends were trimmed by 6 bases and 0 bases, with 8 bases remaining between them. The CDR3 reads CASSRLNQETQYF. The CDR3 DNA reads as TGTGCCAGCAGTAGACTGAACCAAGAGACCCAGTACTTC.

CDR3 in amino acids: CASSEGGGLDGYTF. CDR3 sequence (DNA): TGTGCCAGCAGTGAAGGGGGGGGGCTGGACGGCTACACCTTC. The chain is built from TRBV2 and TRBJ1-2, with a weak D call TRBD1 (6 bases). CDR3 length: 14 residues. Germline V gene sequence: CDR1 SNHLY, CDR2 FYNNEI. Trimming removed 1 base at V and 8 bases at J, with 14 bases between.

CDR3 sequence: CATSRETGVTEAFF. The CDR3 nucleotides are TGTGCCACCAGCAGAGAAACAGGGGTAACTGAAGCTTTCTTT. This chain links TRBV15 with TRBJ1-1; TRBD1 aligns across 7 bases. CDR1 and CDR2 from the germline V gene are LNHNV and YYDKDF (reference sequence). Trimming took 0 bases from V and 5 from J; bases not matched to a gene: 3. The CDR3 extends over 14 amino acids. Full variable domain (outside the CDR3, taken from reference TRBV15 and TRBJ1-1): DAMVIQNPRYQVTQFGKPVTLSCSQTLNHNVMYWYQQKSSQAPKLLFHYYDKDFNNEADTPDNFQSRRPNTSFCFLDIRSPGLGDTAMYLCATSRETGVTEAFFGQGTRLTVV.

This clone was observed once. This chain joins TRBV4-1 and TRBJ1-4, with 10 positions matching TRBD1. The trim removed 5 bases at V and 0 bases at J, leaving 3 bases unmatched. This CDR3 has 16 amino acids. The germline V gene has CDR1 MGHRA and CDR2 YSYEKL. The CDR3, as DNA: TGCGCCAGCAGCGGAGGACAGGGGGCAACTAATGAAAAACTGTTTTTT. Translation gives CASSGGQGATNEKLFF.

This clone showed up just a few times. The DNA for the CDR3 is TGTGCCAGCAGTTCCCCCTGGACTAGCGGGGGGCGGGGTGAGCAGTTCTTC. It yields the protein CASSSPWTSGGRGEQFF. This chain links TRBV28 with TRBJ2-1, with 14 bases lining up with TRBD2. V lost 4 bases, J lost 9 bases, and 11 bases stayed unmatched. The CDR3 is 17 residues long. The germline V gene encodes CDR1 MDHEN and CDR2 SYDVKM.

The chain employs TRBV7-8 and TRBJ1-2, with D uncertain. This CDR3 comprises 12 residues. V was shortened by 1 base and J by 8 bases, with 8 bases between the two germline ends. In germline, CDR1 is SGHVS, CDR2 FQNEAQ. DNA of the CDR3: TGTGCCAGCAGCTTAGTAGGGAGGGGCTACACCTTC. Its translation is CASSLVGRGYTF.

The CDR3 here is CASSKGQGAGVTQYF. In DNA, the CDR3 is TGCGCCAGCAGCAAGGGACAGGGGGCCGGGGTGACCCAGTACTTC. The rearrangement uses TRBV5-1 and TRBJ2-5; 12 bases map to TRBD1. Germline V gene lookup returns CDR1 SGHRS and CDR2 YFSETQ. The CDR3 is 15 residues long. J was trimmed by 7 bases and V by 4 bases; bases with no gene match: 8. Looking up the rest from reference TRBV5-1 and TRBJ2-5 gives the full variable domain: KAGVTQTPRYLIKTRGQQVTLSCSPISGHRSVSWYQQTPGQGLQFLFEYFSETQRNKGNFPGRFSGRQFSNSRSEMNVSTLELGDSALYLCASSKGQGAGVTQYFGPGTRLLVL.

The CDR3 DNA is TGTGCCAGCAGTCGAGGACAGGGGGAAGCTTTCTTT. It encodes CASSRGQGEAFF. This chain joins TRBV7-9 and TRBJ1-1; TRBD1 matches 9 bases. The CDR3 is 12 residues long. Germline CDR1 SEHNR, CDR2 FQNEAQ (reference sequence). The ends lost 6 bases at V and 8 bases at J; junction bases unmatched: 4.

The rearrangement uses TRBV7-7 and TRBJ1-5; no definite D call. The CDR3 runs 12 residues. The germline gives CDR1 SSHAT, CDR2 FNYEAQ (reference sequence). Trimming shortened V by 3 bases and J by 5 bases, and 5 bases separated the two germline ends. The CDR3 protein is CASSFFYQPQHF. CDR3 in DNA: TGTGCCAGCAGCTTTTTTTATCAGCCCCAGCATTTT.

The rearrangement links TRBV14 to TRBJ1-6, with TRBD1 as a possible D gene (5 bases). V was trimmed by 1 base and J by 9 bases, leaving 13 bases between them. Germline V lookup: CDR1 SGHDN, CDR2 FVKESK. The length of the CDR3 is 15 residues. The CDR3 sequence is CASSQGWGLGSPLHF. The CDR3, as DNA: TGTGCCAGCAGCCAAGGTTGGGGCCTTGGTTCACCCCTCCACTTT. Looking up the rest from reference TRBV14 and TRBJ1-6 gives the full variable domain: EAGVTQFPSHSVIEKGQTVTLRCDPISGHDNLYWYRRVMGKEIKFLLHFVKESKQDESGMPNNRFLAERTGGTYSTLKVQPAELEDSGVYFCASSQGWGLGSPLHFGNGTRLTVT.

The chain recombines TRBV28 with TRBJ1-2; no clear D gene. V lost 8 bases to trimming and J lost 8 bases, with 12 bases between them. Looked up from germline, CDR1 is MDHEN and CDR2 is SYDVKM. The CDR3 spans 11 residues. The CDR3 region has the DNA TGTGCCAGCGCGATAGAACGGGGCTACACCTTC. It codes for CASAIERGYTF.

The CDR3 loop reads CAGMMDNEQFF. In DNA form, the CDR3 reads TGTGCCGGAATGATGGACAATGAGCAGTTCTTC. The genes are TRBV30 and TRBJ2-1; unclear D gene. The CDR3 has 11 amino acids. V lost 8 bases to trimming and J lost 5 bases, with 10 bases between them. Germline CDR1 and CDR2: GTSNPN and SVGIG (reference sequence).

The chain uses TRBV5-1 and TRBJ2-1, with D perhaps TRBD2 (5 bases). This CDR3 has 13 residues. V dropped 0 bases and J dropped 5 bases, with 6 bases sitting between them. In germline, CDR1 is SGHRS, CDR2 YFSETQ. CDR3 sequence reads: CASSLVGDNEQFF. Here the CDR3 DNA reads TGCGCCAGCAGCTTGGTCGGGGACAATGAGCAGTTCTTC.

The V call is TRBV7-2, the J call TRBJ1-2, with 7 bases lining up with TRBD1. From germline, CDR1 is SGHTA and CDR2 FQGNSA. The CDR3 totals 15 residues. J was trimmed by 2 bases and V by 3 bases; bases with no gene match: 6. CDR3 nucleotides: TGTGCCAGCAGCTTGCAAGCAGGGGGGAACTATGGCTACACCTTC. Translation: CASSLQAGGNYGYTF.

The rearrangement uses TRBV2 and TRBJ1-4; D is perhaps TRBD1 (5 bases). Looked up from germline, CDR1 is SNHLY and CDR2 is FYNNEI. CDR3 length: 14 amino acids. V was trimmed by 8 bases and J by 4 bases, leaving 14 bases between them. The CDR3 DNA reads TGTGCCAGCTCAGGGAGGCCTGGTAATGAAAAACTGTTTTTT. This sequence encodes CASSGRPGNEKLFF.

This chain connects TRBV7-6 to TRBJ2-1; D is possibly TRBD2 (5 bases). The V gene lost 6 bases and the J gene lost 4 bases, with 19 bases spanning the gap. In germline, CDR1 is SGHVS, CDR2 FNYEAQ. The length of the CDR3 is 16 residues. CDR3 nucleotides: TGTGCCAGCAGACCTCAGCGGACGGAGATTTACAATGAGCAGTTCTTC. Translating it yields CASRPQRTEIYNEQFF.

The rearrangement joins TRBV2 to TRBJ2-1; D not resolved. V gave up 5 bases and J gave up 0 bases, with 11 bases separating them. The CDR3 length is 15 residues. Germline V gene sequence: CDR1 SNHLY, CDR2 FYNNEI. The CDR3 loop reads CASSLESSSYNEQFF. CDR3 DNA sequence: TGTGCCAGCAGTCTTGAATCGAGCTCCTACAATGAGCAGTTCTTC.

The chain recombines TRBV7-8 with TRBJ1-1, with D maybe TRBD1 (5 bases). Trimming removed 3 bases from V and 4 bases from J, with 12 bases in between. Germline V gene sequence: CDR1 SGHVS, CDR2 FQNEAQ. The CDR3 runs to 14 residues. The CDR3 sequence: CASSFGGGSTEAFF. CDR3 coding DNA: TGTGCCAGCAGCTTCGGGGGAGGGAGCACTGAAGCTTTCTTT.

This clone is a singleton in its sample. This chain connects TRBV6-5 to TRBJ2-2; D gene unclear. The CDR3 extends over 14 amino acids. The germline V and J ends were trimmed by 2 bases and 2 bases, with 6 bases remaining between them. Germline-derived CDR1 and CDR2 are MNHEY and SVGAGI. The CDR3, as DNA: TGTGCCAGCAGTTACGCCTTTAACACCGGGGAGCTGTTTTTT. Protein product: CASSYAFNTGELFF.

The genes are TRBV5-4 and TRBJ2-5, with 7 bases that match TRBD1. Germline values: CDR1 SGHNT, CDR2 YYREEE (reference sequence). V trimming: 4 bases; J trimming: 1 base; junction bases outside the gene matches: 4. This CDR3 is 14 amino acids long. The CDR3 loop is CASSRGQLQETQYF. CDR3 in DNA: TGTGCCAGCAGCCGGGGACAGCTCCAAGAGACCCAGTACTTC.

In its sample, this clone was seen once. J is TRBJ1-6 and V is TRBV12-3 or TRBV12-4, with 7 bases identical to TRBD1. V dropped 6 bases and J dropped 14; count of bases not matched to a gene: 7. This CDR3 is 12 amino acids long. The CDR3 region has the DNA TGTGCCAGCAGGACAGGGACGGCGGCCCTCCACTTT. As protein: CASRTGTAALHF.

This clone is a singleton in its sample. The chain has TRBV6-5 and TRBJ2-3, with 7 bases aligning to TRBD2. V was pared by 6 bases and J by 4 bases, with 10 bases of the junction left unmatched. Germline CDR1 reads MNHEY; CDR2 reads SVGAGI. CDR3 length: 15 amino acids. CDR3 DNA sequence: TGTGCCAGCAGCGCCACGGGGGGTAGGGCAGATACGCAGTATTTT. Translating gives CASSATGGRADTQYF.